This T cell receptor beta chain was recorded in a study of T cell repertoires in cytomegalovirus infection. Looking at the study overall: Public TCR beta signature analysis indicated the presence of both CMV infection and matching HLA type. Whole-study results and caveats: CMV carriers with the relevant HLA were identified by cumulative public TCR beta family frequency. HLA-C-restricted TCR beta clonotypes specific for CMV led the ex vivo response.

MiXCR was run by TCRdb on the reads, yielding one entry per CDR3 protein. The repertoire holds roughly 630,000 distinct CDR3 sequences, with around 24% as singletons. Many counts were recorded for this clonotype. Its specificity is not known. V lost 5 bases and J lost 4; bases outside the gene matches: 1. Germline CDR1 is SEHNR and CDR2 is FQNEAQ (reference sequence). The CDR3 runs 12 residues. The TCR comes from a human donor in good health (CMV status not recorded). Some clones in this sample may be carry-over from other donors' samples. The sample was CD8+ T cells from PBMCs. The chain uses TRBV7-9 and TRBJ1-1; 7 bases align to TRBD1. The CDR3 coding sequence is TGTGCCAGCAGCCAGGGGGGCACTGAAGCTTTCTTT. This translates into CASSQGGTEAFF.